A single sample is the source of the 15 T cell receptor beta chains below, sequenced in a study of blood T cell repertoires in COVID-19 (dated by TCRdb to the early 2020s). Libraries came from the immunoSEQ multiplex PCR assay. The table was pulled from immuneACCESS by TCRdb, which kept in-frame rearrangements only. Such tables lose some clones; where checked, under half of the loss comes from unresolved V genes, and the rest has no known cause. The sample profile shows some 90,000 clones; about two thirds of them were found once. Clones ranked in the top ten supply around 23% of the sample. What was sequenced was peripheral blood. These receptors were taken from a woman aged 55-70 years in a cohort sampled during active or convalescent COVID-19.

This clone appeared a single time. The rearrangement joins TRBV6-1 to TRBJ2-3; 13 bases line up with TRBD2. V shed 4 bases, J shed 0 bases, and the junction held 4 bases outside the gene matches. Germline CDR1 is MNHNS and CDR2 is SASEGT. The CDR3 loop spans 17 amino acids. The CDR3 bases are TGTGCCAGCAGTGGGACTAGCGGGGGACATAGCACAGATACGCAGTATTTT. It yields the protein CASSGTSGGHSTDTQYF.

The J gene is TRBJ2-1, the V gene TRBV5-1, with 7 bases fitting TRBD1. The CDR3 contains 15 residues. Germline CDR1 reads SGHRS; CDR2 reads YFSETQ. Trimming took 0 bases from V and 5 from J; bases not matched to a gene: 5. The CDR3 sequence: CASSLAGQENNEQFF. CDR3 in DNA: TGCGCCAGCAGCTTGGCCGGACAGGAGAACAATGAGCAGTTCTTC.

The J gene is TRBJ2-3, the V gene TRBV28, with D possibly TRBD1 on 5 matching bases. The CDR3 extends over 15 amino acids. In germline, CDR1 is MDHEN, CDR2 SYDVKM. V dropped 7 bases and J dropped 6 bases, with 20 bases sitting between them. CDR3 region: CASNTRTRLVDTQYF. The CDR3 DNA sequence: TGTGCCAGCAACACCCGGACAAGATTAGTGGATACGCAGTATTTT.

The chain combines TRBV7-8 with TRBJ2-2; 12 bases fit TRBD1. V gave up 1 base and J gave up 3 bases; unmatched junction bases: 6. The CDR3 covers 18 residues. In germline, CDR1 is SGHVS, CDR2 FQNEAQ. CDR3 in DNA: TGTGCCAGCAGCTTAGTGGGGGGACAGGGGGCTGACACCGGGGAGCTGTTTTTT. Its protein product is CASSLVGGQGADTGELFF.

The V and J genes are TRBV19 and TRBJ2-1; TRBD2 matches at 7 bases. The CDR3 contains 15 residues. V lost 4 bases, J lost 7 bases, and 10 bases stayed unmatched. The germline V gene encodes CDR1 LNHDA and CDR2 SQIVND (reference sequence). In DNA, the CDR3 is TGTGCCAGTAGTACCCTACTAGCGTTGGAAAATGAGCAGTTCTTC. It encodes CASSTLLALENEQFF.

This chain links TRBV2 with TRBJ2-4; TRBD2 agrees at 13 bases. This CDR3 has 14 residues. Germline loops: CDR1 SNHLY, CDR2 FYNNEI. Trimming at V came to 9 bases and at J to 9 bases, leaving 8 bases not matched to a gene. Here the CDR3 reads CARRTSGGRGIQYF. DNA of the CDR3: TGTGCCAGAAGGACTAGCGGGGGCCGGGGCATTCAGTACTTC.

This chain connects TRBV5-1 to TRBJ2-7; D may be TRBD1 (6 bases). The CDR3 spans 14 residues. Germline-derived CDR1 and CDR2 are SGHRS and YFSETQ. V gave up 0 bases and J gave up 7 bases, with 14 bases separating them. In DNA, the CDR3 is TGCGCCAGCAGCTTGGTTGCAGGGGCGAGGGAGCAGTACTTC. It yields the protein CASSLVAGAREQYF.

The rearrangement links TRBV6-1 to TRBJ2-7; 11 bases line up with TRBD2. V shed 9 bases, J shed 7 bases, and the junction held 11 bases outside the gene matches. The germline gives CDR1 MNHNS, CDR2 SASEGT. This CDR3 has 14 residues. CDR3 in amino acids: CASALSGGAGEQYF. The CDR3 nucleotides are TGTGCCAGTGCCCTTAGCGGGGGGGCGGGGGAGCAGTACTTC.

The CDR3 loop is CASSYSANYGYTF. DNA of the CDR3: TGTGCCAGCAGTTATTCAGCTAACTATGGCTACACCTTC. The chain has TRBV6-5 and TRBJ1-2; D uncertain. Trimming removed 3 bases from V and 0 bases from J, with 5 bases in between. CDR3 size: 13 residues. Germline lookup yields CDR1 MNHEY and CDR2 SVGAGI.

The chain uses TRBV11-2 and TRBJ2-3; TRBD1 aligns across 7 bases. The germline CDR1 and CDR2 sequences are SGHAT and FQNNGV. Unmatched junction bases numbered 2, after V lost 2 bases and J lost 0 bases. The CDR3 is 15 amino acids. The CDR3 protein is CASSLWGQSTDTQYF. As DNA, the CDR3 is TGTGCCAGCAGCTTATGGGGACAGAGCACAGATACGCAGTATTTT.

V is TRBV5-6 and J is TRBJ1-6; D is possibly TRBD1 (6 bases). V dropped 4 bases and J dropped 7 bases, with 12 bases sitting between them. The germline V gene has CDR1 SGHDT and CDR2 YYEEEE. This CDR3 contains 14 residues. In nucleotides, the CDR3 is TGTGCCAGCAGCCCACGGACAGAAAATTCACCCCTCCACTTT. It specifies CASSPRTENSPLHF.

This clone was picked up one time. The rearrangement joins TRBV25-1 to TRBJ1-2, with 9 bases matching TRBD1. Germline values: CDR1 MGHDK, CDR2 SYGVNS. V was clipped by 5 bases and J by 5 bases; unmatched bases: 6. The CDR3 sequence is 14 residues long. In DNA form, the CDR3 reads TGTGCCAGCAGTACCGGACAGGGGTCGTATGGCTACACCTTC. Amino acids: CASSTGQGSYGYTF.

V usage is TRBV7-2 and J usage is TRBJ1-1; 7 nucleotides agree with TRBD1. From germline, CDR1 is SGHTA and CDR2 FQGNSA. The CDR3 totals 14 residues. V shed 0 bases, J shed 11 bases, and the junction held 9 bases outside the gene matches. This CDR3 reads CASSLARKGAGAFF. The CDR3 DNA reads TGTGCCAGCAGCTTAGCGAGGAAGGGGGCGGGGGCTTTCTTT.

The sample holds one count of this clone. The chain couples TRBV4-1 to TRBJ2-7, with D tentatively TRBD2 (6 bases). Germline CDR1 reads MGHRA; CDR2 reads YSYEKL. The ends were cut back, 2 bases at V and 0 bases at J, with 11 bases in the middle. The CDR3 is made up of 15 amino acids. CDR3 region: CASSQLSGSSYEQYF. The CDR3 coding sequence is TGCGCCAGCAGCCAATTGAGCGGGTCCTCCTACGAGCAGTACTTC.

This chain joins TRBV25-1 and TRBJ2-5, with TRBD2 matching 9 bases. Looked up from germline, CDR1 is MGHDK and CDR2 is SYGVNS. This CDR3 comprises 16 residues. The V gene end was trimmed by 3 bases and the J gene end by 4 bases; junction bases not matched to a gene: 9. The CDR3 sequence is CASSEGGGGAVETQYF. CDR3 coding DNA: TGTGCCAGCAGTGAGGGTGGCGGGGGGGCGGTAGAGACCCAGTACTTC.